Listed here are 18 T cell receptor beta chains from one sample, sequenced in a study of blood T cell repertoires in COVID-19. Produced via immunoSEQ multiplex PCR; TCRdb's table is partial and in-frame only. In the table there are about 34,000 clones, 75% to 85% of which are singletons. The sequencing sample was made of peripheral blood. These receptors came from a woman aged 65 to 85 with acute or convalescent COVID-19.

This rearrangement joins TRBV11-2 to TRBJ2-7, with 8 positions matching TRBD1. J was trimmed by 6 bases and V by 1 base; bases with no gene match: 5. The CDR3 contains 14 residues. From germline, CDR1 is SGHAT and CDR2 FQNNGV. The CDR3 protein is CASSLVGQGSEQYF. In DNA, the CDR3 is TGTGCCAGCAGCTTAGTAGGACAGGGTAGCGAGCAGTACTTC.

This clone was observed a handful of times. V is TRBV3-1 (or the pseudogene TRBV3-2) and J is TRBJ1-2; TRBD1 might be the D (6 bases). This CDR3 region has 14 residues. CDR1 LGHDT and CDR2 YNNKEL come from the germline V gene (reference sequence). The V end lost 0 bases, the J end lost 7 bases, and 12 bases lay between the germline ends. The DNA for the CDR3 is TGTGCCAGCAGCCAAGAAGGCAGGGGTCGTGGCTACACCTTC. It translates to CASSQEGRGRGYTF.

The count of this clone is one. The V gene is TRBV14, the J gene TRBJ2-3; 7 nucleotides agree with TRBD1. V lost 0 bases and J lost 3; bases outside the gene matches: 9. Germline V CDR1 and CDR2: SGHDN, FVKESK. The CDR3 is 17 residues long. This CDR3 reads CASSQDVNRGRTDTQYF. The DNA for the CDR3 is TGTGCCAGCAGCCAAGATGTCAACAGGGGTAGAACAGATACGCAGTATTTT. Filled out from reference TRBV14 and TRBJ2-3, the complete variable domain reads EAGVTQFPSHSVIEKGQTVTLRCDPISGHDNLYWYRRVMGKEIKFLLHFVKESKQDESGMPNNRFLAERTGGTYSTLKVQPAELEDSGVYFCASSQDVNRGRTDTQYFGPGTRLTVL.

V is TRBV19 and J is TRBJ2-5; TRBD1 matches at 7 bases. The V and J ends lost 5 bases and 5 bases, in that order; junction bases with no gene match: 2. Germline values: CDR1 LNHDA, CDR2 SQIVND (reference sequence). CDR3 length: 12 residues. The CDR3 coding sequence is TGTGCCAGTAGTTTACAGGGGGAGACCCAGTACTTC. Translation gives CASSLQGETQYF.

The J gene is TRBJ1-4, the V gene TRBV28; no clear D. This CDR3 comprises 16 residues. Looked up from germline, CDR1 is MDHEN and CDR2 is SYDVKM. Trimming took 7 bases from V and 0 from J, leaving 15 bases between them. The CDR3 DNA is TGTGCCAGCAACCCAATAGACGGAGCAACTAATGAAAAACTGTTTTTT. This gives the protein CASNPIDGATNEKLFF.

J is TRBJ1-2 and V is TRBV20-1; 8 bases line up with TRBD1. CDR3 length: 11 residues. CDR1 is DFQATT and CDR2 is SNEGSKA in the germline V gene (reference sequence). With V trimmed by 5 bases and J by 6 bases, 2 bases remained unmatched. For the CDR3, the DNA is TGCAGTGCTCCGGACAGGGATGGCTACACCTTC. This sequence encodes CSAPDRDGYTF.

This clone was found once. The CDR3 sequence is CASSIDWRDAGYTF. In nucleotides, the CDR3 is TGTGCCAGTAGTATAGATTGGAGGGACGCTGGCTACACCTTC. The chain couples TRBV19 to TRBJ1-2, with D possibly TRBD1 on 5 matching bases. Trimming pared 0 bases from V and 7 bases from J, leaving 12 bases between. CDR1 is LNHDA, CDR2 SQIVND, per germline (reference sequence). The CDR3 length is 14 residues.

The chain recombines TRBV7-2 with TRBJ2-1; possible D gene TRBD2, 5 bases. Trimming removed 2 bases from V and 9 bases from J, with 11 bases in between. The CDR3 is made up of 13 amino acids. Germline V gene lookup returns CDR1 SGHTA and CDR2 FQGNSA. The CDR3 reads CASSLTRGTEQFF. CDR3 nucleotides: TGTGCCAGCAGCTTAACACGGGGAACTGAGCAGTTCTTC.

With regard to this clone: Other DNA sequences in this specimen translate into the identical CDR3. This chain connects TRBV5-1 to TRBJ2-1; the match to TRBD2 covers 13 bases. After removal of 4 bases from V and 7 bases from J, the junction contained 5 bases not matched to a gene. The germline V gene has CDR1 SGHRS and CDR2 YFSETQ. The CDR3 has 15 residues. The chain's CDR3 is CASSPGTSGTNEQFF. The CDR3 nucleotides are TGCGCCAGCAGCCCCGGGACTAGCGGGACAAATGAGCAGTTCTTC.

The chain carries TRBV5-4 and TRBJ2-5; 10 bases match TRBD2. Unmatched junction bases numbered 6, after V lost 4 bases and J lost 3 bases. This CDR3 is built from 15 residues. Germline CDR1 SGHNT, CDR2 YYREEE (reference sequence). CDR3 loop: CASSSSGGMEETQYF. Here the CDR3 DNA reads TGTGCCAGCAGCAGTAGCGGGGGGATGGAAGAGACCCAGTACTTC.

DNA of the CDR3: TGTGCCACCAGCCCTACAGCCAGGTGGAACACCGGGGAGCTGTTTTTT. It translates to CATSPTARWNTGELFF. This chain connects TRBV15 to TRBJ2-2; D is undetermined. The germline V gene encodes CDR1 LNHNV and CDR2 YYDKDF (reference sequence). The CDR3 totals 16 residues. V was shortened by 5 bases and J by 1 base, with 14 bases between the two germline ends.

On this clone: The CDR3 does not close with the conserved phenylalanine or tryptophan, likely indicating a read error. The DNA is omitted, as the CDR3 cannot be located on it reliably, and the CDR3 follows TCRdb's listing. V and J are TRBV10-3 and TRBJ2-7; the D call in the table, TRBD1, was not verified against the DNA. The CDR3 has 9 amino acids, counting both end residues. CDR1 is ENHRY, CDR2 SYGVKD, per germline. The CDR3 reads CAISESGGH.

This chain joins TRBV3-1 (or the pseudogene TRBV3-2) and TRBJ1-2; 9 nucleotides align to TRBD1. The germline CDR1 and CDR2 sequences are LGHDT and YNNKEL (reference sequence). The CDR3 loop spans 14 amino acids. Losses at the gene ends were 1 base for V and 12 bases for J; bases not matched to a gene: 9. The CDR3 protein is CASSQAETGGLNTF. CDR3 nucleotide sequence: TGTGCCAGCAGCCAAGCGGAGACAGGGGGTTTGAACACCTTC.

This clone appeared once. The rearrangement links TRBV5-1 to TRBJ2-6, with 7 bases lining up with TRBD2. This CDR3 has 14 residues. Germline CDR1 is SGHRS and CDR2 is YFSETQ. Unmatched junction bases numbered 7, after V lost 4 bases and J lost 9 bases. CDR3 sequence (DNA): TGCGCCAGCAGCCCTCGGGAGGCGGGCAACGTCCTGACTTTC. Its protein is CASSPREAGNVLTF.

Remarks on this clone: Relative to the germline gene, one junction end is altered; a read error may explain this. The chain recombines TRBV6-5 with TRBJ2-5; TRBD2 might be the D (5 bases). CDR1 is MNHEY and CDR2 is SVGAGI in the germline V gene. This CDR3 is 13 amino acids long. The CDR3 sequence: CAVRAGIYETQYF. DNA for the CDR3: TGCGCGGTTCGAGCCGGGATTTACGAGACCCAGTACTTC.

In DNA, the CDR3 is TGCGCCAGCAGGAACCCTGGAGGAAGTGGCACTGAAGCTTTCTTT. This codes for CASRNPGGSGTEAFF. The chain recombines TRBV5-1 with TRBJ1-1; D gene uncertain. CDR3 size: 15 residues. CDR1 is SGHRS and CDR2 is YFSETQ in the germline V gene. Trimming removed 5 bases at V and 4 bases at J, with 18 bases between.

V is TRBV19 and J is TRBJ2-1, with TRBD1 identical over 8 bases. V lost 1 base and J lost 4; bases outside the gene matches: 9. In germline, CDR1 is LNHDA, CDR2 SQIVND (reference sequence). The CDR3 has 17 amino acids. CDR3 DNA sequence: TGTGCCAGTAGTATAGGCCGTTTAGACAGGGGTTACAATGAGCAGTTCTTC. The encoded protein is CASSIGRLDRGYNEQFF. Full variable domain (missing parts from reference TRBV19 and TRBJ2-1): DGGITQSPKYLFRKEGQNVTLSCEQNLNHDAMYWYRQDPGQGLRLIYYSQIVNDFQKGDIAEGYSVSREKKESFPLTVTSAQKNPTAFYLCASSIGRLDRGYNEQFFGPGTRLTVL.

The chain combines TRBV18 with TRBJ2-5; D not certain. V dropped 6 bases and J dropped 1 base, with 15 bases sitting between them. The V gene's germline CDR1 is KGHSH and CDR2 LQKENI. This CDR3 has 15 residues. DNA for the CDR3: TGTGCCAGCTCTCCATCATCGGTAACCCAAGAGACCCAGTACTTC. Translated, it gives CASSPSSVTQETQYF.